This T cell receptor (beta chain) was recorded in a study of cytomegalovirus exposure and HLA in healthy donors. Study-wide points: Being productive about 90% or about 30% of the time was typical of most TCR beta V segments in an earlier analysis. What a later analysis showed was that several of the most significant clusters appeared linked to common viral pathogens. Roughly uniform depth of sequencing across donors was assumed in presence/absence analyses.

CDR3 length equals 15 residues. Trimming stripped 3 bases from V and 4 bases from J, with 15 bases between. Germline V lookup: CDR1 LNHDA, CDR2 SQIVND (reference sequence). With respect to this clone: The antigen remains undetermined.

Use of 60 Vbeta and 13 Jbeta primers characterized the PCR. Method: immunoSEQ multiplex PCR; TCRdb's copy keeps in-frame clones and lacks some. The top ten hold around 0.33% of the sample, which has roughly 290,000 clones, approximately 80% seen once. The donors (healthy individuals) were bone marrow donors. Input material: PBMCs. V gene TRBV19 combines with J gene TRBJ1-1, with D maybe TRBD1 (5 bases). The TCR was taken from a girl aged 2 to 10 in good health and CMV-seronegative. This CDR3 reads CASSMAVAGGTEAFF. The DNA of the CDR3 is TGTGCCAGTAGTATGGCGGTGGCGGGGGGCACTGAAGCTTTCTTT.